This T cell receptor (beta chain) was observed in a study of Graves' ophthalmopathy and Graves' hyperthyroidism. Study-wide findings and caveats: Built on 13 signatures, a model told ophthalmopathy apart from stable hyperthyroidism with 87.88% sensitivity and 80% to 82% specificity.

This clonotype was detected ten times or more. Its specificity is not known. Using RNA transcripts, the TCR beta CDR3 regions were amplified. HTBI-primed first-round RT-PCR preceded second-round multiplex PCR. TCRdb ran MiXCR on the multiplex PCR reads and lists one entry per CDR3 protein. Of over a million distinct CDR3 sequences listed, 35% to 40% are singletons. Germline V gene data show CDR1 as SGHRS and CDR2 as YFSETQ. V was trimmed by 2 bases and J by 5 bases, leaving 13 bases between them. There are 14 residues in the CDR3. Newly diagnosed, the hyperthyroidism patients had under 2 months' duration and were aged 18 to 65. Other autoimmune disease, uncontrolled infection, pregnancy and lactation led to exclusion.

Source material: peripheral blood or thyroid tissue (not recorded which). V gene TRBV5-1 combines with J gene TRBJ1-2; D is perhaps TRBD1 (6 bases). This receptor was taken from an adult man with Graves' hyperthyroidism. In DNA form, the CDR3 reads TGCGCCAGCAGCTTATTGACAGGAGGGTATGGCTACACCTTC. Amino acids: CASSLLTGGYGYTF.